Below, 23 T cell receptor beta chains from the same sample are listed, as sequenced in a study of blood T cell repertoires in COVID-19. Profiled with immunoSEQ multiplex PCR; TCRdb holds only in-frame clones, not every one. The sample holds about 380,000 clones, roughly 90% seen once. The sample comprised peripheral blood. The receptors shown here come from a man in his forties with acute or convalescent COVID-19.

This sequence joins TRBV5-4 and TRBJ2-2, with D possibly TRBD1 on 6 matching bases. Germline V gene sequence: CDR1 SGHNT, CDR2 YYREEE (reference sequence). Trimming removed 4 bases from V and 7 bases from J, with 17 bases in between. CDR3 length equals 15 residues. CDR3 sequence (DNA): TGTGCCAGCAGCGGGGACGTCCAGGGGATCGGGGAGCTGTTTTTT. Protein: CASSGDVQGIGELFF.

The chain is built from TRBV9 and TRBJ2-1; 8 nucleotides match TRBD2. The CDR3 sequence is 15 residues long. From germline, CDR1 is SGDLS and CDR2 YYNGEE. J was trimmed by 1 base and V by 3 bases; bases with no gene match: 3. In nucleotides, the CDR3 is TGTGCCAGCAGCGCCACTAGCGGTTCCTACAATGAGCAGTTCTTC. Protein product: CASSATSGSYNEQFF.

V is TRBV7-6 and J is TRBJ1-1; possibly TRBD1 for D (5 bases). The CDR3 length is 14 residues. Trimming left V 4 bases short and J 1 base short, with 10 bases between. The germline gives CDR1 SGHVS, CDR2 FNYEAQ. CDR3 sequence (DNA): TGTGCCAGCAGCTCGGGGGTTGGGAACACTGAAGCTTTCTTT. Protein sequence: CASSSGVGNTEAFF.

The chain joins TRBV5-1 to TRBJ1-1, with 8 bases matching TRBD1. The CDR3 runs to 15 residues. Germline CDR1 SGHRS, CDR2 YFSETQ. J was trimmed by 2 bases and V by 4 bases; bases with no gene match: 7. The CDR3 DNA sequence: TGCGCCAGCAGCGTGTACAGGGGGAGTAACACTGAAGCTTTCTTT. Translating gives CASSVYRGSNTEAFF.

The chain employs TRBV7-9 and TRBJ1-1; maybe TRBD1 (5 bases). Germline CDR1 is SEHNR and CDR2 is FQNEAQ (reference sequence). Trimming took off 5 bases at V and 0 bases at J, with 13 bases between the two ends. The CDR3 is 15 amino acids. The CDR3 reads CASSPGQGMNTEAFF. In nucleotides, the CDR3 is TGTGCCAGCAGCCCAGGTCAGGGAATGAACACTGAAGCTTTCTTT.

The DNA for the CDR3 is TGTGCCACCAGCAGAGACCCGAGGGGGCTACAAATACAAGAGACCCAGTACTTC. Translation gives CATSRDPRGLQIQETQYF. The chain carries TRBV15 and TRBJ2-5; 7 bases line up with TRBD1. CDR1 and CDR2 from the germline V gene are LNHNV and YYDKDF (reference sequence). J was trimmed by 2 bases and V by 0 bases; bases with no gene match: 12. This CDR3 has 18 residues.

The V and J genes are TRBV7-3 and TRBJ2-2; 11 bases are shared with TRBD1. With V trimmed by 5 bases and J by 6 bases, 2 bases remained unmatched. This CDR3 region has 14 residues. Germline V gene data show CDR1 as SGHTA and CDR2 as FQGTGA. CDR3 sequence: CASSRTGGPGELFF. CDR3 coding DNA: TGTGCCAGCAGCCGGACAGGGGGCCCCGGGGAGCTGTTTTTT.

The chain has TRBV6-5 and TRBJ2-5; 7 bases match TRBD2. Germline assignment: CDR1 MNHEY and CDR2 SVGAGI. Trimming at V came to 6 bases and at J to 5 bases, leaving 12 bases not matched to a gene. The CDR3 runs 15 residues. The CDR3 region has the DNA TGTGCCAGCAGGCCTCGAGCGGGGCGCCCGGAGACCCAGTACTTC. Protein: CASRPRAGRPETQYF.

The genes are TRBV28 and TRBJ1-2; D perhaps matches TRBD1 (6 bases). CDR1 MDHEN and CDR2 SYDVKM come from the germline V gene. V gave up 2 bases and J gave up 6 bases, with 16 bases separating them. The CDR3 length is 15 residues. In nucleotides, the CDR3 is TGTGCCAGCAGTTTAGCTCCAGGGGTGATGGATGGCTACACCTTC. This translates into CASSLAPGVMDGYTF.

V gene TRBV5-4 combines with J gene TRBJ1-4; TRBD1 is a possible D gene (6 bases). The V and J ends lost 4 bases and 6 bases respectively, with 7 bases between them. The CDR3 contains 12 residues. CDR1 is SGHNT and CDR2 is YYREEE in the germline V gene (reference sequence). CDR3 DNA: TGTGCCAGCAGCGGGGGCGATGAAAAACTGTTTTTT. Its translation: CASSGGDEKLFF.

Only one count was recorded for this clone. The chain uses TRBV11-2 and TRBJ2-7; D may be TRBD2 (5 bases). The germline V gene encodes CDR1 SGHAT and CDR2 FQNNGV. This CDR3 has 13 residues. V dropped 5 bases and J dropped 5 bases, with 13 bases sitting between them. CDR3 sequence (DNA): TGTGCCAGCAGCCTTCCACTAGGAGACGAGCAGTACTTC. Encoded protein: CASSLPLGDEQYF.

This CDR3 is CATSPTGQGPNQPQHF. The CDR3 nucleotides read TGTGCCACCAGTCCGACCGGACAGGGTCCAAATCAGCCCCAGCATTTT. The chain links TRBV24-1 to TRBJ1-5, with 8 bases aligning to TRBD1. Per germline, CDR1 KGHDR and CDR2 SFDVKD. The CDR3 loop spans 16 amino acids. V gave up 6 bases and J gave up 4 bases; unmatched junction bases: 10.

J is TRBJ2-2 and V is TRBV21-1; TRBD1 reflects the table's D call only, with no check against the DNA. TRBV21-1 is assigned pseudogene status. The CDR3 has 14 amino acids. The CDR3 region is CASRTGTTTGELFF. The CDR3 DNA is TGTGCCAGCCGTACCGGGACAACCACCGGGGAGCTGTTTTTT.

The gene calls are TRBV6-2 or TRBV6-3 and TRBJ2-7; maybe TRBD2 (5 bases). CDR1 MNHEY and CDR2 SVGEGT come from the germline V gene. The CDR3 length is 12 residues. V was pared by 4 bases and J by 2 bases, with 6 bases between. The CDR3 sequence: CASSWETYEQYF. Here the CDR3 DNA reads TGTGCCAGCAGTTGGGAGACCTACGAGCAGTACTTC.

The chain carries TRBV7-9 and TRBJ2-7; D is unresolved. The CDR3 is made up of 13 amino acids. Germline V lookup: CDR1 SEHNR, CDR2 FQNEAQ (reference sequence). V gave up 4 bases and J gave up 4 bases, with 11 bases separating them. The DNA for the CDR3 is TGTGCCAGCAGCTCGCCCGCGCGATACGAGCAGTACTTC. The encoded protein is CASSSPARYEQYF.

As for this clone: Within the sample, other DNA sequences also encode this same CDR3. DNA for the CDR3: TGTGCCAGCAGCGTAGGAGGGGGTAGTACTGAAGCTTTCTTT. Protein sequence: CASSVGGGSTEAFF. The chain is built from TRBV9 and TRBJ1-1, with D possibly being TRBD1 (6 bases). The CDR3 totals 14 residues. Trimming shortened V by 0 bases and J by 5 bases, and 11 bases separated the two germline ends. Looked up from germline, CDR1 is SGDLS and CDR2 is YYNGEE.

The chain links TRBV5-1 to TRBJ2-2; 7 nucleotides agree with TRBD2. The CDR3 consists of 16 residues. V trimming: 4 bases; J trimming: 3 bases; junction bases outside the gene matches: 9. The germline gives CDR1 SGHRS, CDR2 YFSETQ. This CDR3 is CASSPQVRGDTGELFF. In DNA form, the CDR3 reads TGCGCCAGCAGCCCCCAAGTACGGGGGGACACCGGGGAGCTGTTTTTT. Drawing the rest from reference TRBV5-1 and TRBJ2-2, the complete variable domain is KAGVTQTPRYLIKTRGQQVTLSCSPISGHRSVSWYQQTPGQGLQFLFEYFSETQRNKGNFPGRFSGRQFSNSRSEMNVSTLELGDSALYLCASSPQVRGDTGELFFGEGSRLTVL.

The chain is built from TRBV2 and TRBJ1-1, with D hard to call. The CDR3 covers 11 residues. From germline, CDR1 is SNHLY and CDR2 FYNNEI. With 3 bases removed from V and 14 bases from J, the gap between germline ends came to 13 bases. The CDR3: CASSEGRSRFF. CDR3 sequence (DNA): TGTGCCAGCAGTGAGGGCCGGTCTCGATTCTTT. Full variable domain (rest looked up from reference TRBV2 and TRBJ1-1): EPEVTQTPSHQVTQMGQEVILRCVPISNHLYFYWYRQILGQKVEFLVSFYNNEISEKSEIFDDQFSVERPDGSNFTLKIRSTKLEDSAMYFCASSEGRSRFFGQGTRLTVV.

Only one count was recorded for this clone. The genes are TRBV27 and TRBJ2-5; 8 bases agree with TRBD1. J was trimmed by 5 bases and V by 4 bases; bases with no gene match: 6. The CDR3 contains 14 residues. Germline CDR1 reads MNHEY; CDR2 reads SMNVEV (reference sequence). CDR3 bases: TGTGCCAGCAGTTCCAGGGGGCGGAAGGAGACCCAGTACTTC. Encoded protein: CASSSRGRKETQYF.

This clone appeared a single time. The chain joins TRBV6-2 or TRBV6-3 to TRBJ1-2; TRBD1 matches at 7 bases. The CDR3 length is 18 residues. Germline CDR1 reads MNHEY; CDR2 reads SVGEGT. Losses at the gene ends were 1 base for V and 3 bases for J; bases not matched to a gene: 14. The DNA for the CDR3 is TGTGCCAGCAGTTACTACCTCAGGGGGTTACGTATCGACTATGGCTACACCTTC. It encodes CASSYYLRGLRIDYGYTF.

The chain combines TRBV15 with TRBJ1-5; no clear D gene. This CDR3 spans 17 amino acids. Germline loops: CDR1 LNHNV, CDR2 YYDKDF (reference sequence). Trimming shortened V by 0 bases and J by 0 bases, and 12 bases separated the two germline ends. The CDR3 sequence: CATSRDLTSNSNQPQHF. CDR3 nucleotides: TGTGCCACCAGCAGAGATCTAACCTCCAATAGCAATCAGCCCCAGCATTTT.

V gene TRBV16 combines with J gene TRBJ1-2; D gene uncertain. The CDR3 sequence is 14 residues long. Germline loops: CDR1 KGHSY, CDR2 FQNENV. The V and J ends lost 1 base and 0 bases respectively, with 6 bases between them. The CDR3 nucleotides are TGTGCCAGCAGCCAATTAAGCTCTAACTATGGCTACACCTTC. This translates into CASSQLSSNYGYTF.

The CDR3 DNA reads as TGCAGCGTTGGCCTTGGACACGACTACGAGCAGTACTTC. Its protein is CSVGLGHDYEQYF. This chain connects TRBV29-1 to TRBJ2-7, with D possibly matching TRBD1 (5 bases). V lost 4 bases and J lost 3, with 13 bases in between. Looked up from germline, CDR1 is SQVTM and CDR2 is ANQGSEA. This CDR3 comprises 13 residues.